This T cell receptor (beta chain) was sequenced during a study of T cells after yellow fever vaccination. TCRdb redid the calling of the 5' RACE reads with MiXCR, one entry per CDR3 protein. This sample has more than 350,000 distinct CDR3 sequences, with around 10% found just once. The sequence was obtained from a man younger than 35 who received the YFV17D yellow fever vaccine. Here the sequenced sample was PBMCs, taken on the day of the first yellow fever vaccination.

The chain's CDR3 is CASSTPEGGLKLFF. The CDR3 DNA follows: TGTGCCAGCAGTACGCCGGAGGGGGGCCTAAAACTGTTTTTT. The chain recombines TRBV6-1 with TRBJ1-4, with D perhaps TRBD1 (6 bases). This CDR3 region has 14 residues. Germline V gene lookup returns CDR1 MNHNS and CDR2 SASEGT. V was trimmed by 5 bases and J by 10 bases, leaving 17 bases between them.